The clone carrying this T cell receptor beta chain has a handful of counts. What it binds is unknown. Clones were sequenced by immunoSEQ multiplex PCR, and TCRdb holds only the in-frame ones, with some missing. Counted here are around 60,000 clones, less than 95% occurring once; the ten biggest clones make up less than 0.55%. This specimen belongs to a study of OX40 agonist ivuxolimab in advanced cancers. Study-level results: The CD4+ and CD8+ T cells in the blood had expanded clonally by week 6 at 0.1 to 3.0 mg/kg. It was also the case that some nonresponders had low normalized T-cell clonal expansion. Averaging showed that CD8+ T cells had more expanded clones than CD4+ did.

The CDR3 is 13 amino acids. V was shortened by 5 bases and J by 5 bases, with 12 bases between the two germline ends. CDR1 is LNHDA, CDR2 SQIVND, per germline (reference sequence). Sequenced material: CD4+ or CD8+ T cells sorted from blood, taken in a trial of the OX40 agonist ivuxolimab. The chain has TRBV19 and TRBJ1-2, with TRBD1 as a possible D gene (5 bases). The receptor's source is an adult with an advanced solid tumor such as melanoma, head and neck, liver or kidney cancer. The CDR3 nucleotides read TGTGCCAGTAGTTCAGGGCAACGGTATGGCTACACCTTC. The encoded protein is CASSSGQRYGYTF.